Shown below are 10 T cell receptor beta chains from a single sample sequenced in a study of blood T cell repertoires in COVID-19. TCRdb keeps only in-frame clones here, not all; method: immunoSEQ multiplex PCR. The data hold approximately 100,000 clones, with roughly 80% observed a single time. Sequenced: peripheral blood. The origin of the receptors is a man aged 55 to 70 with acute or convalescent COVID-19.

The rearrangement uses TRBV9 and TRBJ2-5, with 15 nucleotides matching TRBD2. After removal of 4 bases from V and 5 bases from J, the junction contained 9 bases not matched to a gene. The CDR3 is 17 residues long. From germline, CDR1 is SGDLS and CDR2 YYNGEE. CDR3 bases: TGTGCCAGCAGCTCGGGACTAGCGGGGGGAAGCGGGGAGACCCAGTACTTC. It specifies CASSSGLAGGSGETQYF.

This clone was picked up a small number of times. CDR3 in amino acids: CASSRGTRGYEQYF. The DNA for the CDR3 is TGTGCCAGCAGCCGGGGGACTAGGGGCTACGAGCAGTACTTC. The chain employs TRBV3-1 (or the pseudogene TRBV3-2) and TRBJ2-7, with 8 bases fitting TRBD2. Looked up from germline, CDR1 is LGHDT and CDR2 is YNNKEL (reference sequence). The ends lost 4 bases at V and 3 bases at J; junction bases unmatched: 5. The CDR3 sequence is 14 residues long.

This clone was counted only a few times. The V gene is TRBV28, the J gene TRBJ1-6, with 9 bases aligning to TRBD1. J gave up 9 bases and V 7 bases, and 10 bases lay outside the gene matches. Germline CDR1 is MDHEN and CDR2 is SYDVKM. The CDR3 runs to 15 residues. In DNA, the CDR3 is TGTGCCAGCACCCTCCCGGGACAGGGAAGTTCACCCCTCCACTTT. Amino acid sequence: CASTLPGQGSSPLHF.

About this clone itself: Other DNA sequences in the same sample also yield this CDR3. The V gene is TRBV11-3, the J gene TRBJ1-3; the D gene is possibly TRBD1 (5 bases). The germline V gene has CDR1 SGHNT and CDR2 YENEEA. Between the trimmed V and J ends, which lost 1 base and 0 bases, there was a span of 7 bases. This CDR3 has 15 amino acids. The CDR3 is CASSLGGDSGNTIYF. In nucleotides, the CDR3 is TGTGCCAGCAGCTTAGGGGGCGACTCTGGAAACACCATATATTTT.

The V gene is TRBV10-1, the J gene TRBJ2-1; 8 bases match TRBD2. The CDR3 totals 12 residues. Germline loops: CDR1 WNHNN, CDR2 SYGVQD (reference sequence). V lost 2 bases, J lost 9 bases, and 0 bases stayed unmatched. This CDR3 reads CASSETSGEQFF. CDR3 coding DNA: TGCGCCAGCAGTGAGACTAGCGGTGAGCAGTTCTTC.

This chain connects TRBV4-1 to TRBJ1-6; 7 bases agree with TRBD1. Germline CDR1 reads MGHRA; CDR2 reads YSYEKL. J was trimmed by 4 bases and V by 0 bases; bases with no gene match: 6. The length of the CDR3 is 17 residues. CDR3 DNA: TGCGCCAGCAGCCAAGATTTGGGACAGTTTTATAATTCACCCCTCCACTTT. Translating it yields CASSQDLGQFYNSPLHF.

This clone was counted between two and nine times. The chain employs TRBV28 and TRBJ1-2; TRBD1 matches at 9 bases. Germline V lookup: CDR1 MDHEN, CDR2 SYDVKM. V dropped 6 bases and J dropped 4; count of bases not matched to a gene: 3. The CDR3 loop spans 13 amino acids. CDR3 bases: TGTGCCAGCAGGGCGGGACAGGGCTATGGCTACACCTTC. Amino acid sequence: CASRAGQGYGYTF.

There are a few counts of this clone. This chain links TRBV5-1 with TRBJ2-2, with 7 nucleotides matching TRBD1. The CDR3 runs 15 residues. The ends lost 7 bases at V and 2 bases at J; junction bases unmatched: 8. Germline lookup yields CDR1 SGHRS and CDR2 YFSETQ. CDR3 sequence: CASGTGATNTGELFF. In nucleotides, the CDR3 is TGCGCCAGCGGTACAGGGGCGACCAACACCGGGGAGCTGTTTTTT.

This chain connects TRBV2 to TRBJ1-6, with D tentatively TRBD1 (6 bases). Trimming took off 6 bases at V and 7 bases at J, with 16 bases between the two ends. Per germline, CDR1 SNHLY and CDR2 FYNNEI. This CDR3 comprises 15 residues. Written as DNA, the CDR3 is TGTGCCAGCAGGGAGGACAGAGTCACGAATTCACCCCTCCACTTT. Translated: CASREDRVTNSPLHF.

The rearrangement joins TRBV11-3 to TRBJ1-1; 8 bases align to TRBD1. The V gene's germline CDR1 is SGHNT and CDR2 YENEEA. Trimming removed 1 base from V and 5 bases from J; junction bases left unmatched: 3. The CDR3 length is 14 residues. The CDR3 is CASSLVGQGTEAFF. The DNA of the CDR3 is TGTGCCAGCAGCTTAGTCGGACAGGGAACTGAAGCTTTCTTT.